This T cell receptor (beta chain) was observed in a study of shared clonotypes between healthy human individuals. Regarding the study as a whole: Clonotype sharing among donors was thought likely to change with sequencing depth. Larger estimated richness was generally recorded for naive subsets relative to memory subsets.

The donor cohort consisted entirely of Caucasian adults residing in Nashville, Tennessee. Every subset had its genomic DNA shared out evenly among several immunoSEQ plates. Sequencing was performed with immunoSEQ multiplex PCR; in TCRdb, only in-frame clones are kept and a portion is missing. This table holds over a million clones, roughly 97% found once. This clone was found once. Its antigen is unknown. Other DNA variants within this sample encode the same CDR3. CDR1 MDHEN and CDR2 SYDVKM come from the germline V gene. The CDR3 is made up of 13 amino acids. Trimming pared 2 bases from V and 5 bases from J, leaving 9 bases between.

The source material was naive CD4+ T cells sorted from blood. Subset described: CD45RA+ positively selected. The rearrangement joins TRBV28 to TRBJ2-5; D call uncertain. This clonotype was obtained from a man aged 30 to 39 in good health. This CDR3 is CASSLGVLETQYF. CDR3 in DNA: TGTGCCAGCAGTTTAGGGGTCCTGGAGACCCAGTACTTC.